This is a list of T cell receptor beta chains from one sample in a study of CD8 T cells in ankylosing spondylitis. MiXCR was run by TCRdb on the 5' RACE reads, yielding one entry per CDR3 protein. The sample yields approximately 250,000 distinct CDR3 sequences, roughly a third seen once. The sequenced material came from blood, either unsorted or a sorted T cell fraction (not recorded which). The receptors derive from a male donor with ankylosing spondylitis or in good health (not recorded which). CDR3s include the opening cysteine and the closing phenylalanine or tryptophan. A D gene is named only where the DNA matches it firmly. Not all rows give a size; the values are once, few, many and, for expanded clones, a class.

abundance	d_gene	v_gene	j_gene	CDR3nt	CDR3aa
.	TRBD2	TRBV12-3/TRBV12-4	TRBJ2-5	TGTGCCAGCAGCCCAGGACCGGGGGGGGAGACCCAGTACTTC	CASSPGPGGETQYF
few	TRBD2	TRBV6-4	TRBJ2-3	TGTGCCAGCAGTGACTCCCGCCTAGCGGGGGGCGATACGCAGTATTTT	CASSDSRLAGGDTQYF
.	.	TRBV5-1	TRBJ2-7	TGCGCCAGCAGCTCGTTCGGGACGGACACTTACGAGCAGTACTTC	CASSSFGTDTYEQYF
many	.	TRBV10-3	TRBJ1-6	TGTGCCATCGGCCTTCAGATTAATTCACCCCTCCACTTT	CAIGLQINSPLHF
once	.	TRBV2	TRBJ1-2	TGTGCCAGCAGCCGTCCGACAGGCGAGAACTATGGCTACACCTTC	CASSRPTGENYGYTF
.	.	TRBV15	TRBJ2-4	TGTGCCACCAGCAGAGGTCCGCGGACAGACATCCTAGCCAAAAACATTCAGTACTTC	CATSRGPRTDILAKNIQYF
.	.	TRBV7-6	TRBJ2-2	TGTGCCAGCAGCTTAGTTTTAGGGGAGCTGTTTTTT	CASSLVLGELFF
.	.	TRBV5-1	TRBJ2-3	TGCGCCAGCAGCTTGGATCTACTAGCAACAGATACGCAGTATTTT	CASSLDLLATDTQYF
few	.	TRBV3-1	TRBJ2-5	TGTGCCAGCAGCCAAGTCGTTTTAGGGTGGGAGACCCAGTACTTC	CASSQVVLGWETQYF
few	.	TRBV9	TRBJ2-7	TGTGCCAGCAGCGTAGGGCTCCGGGGTACCTCCGAGCAGTACTTC	CASSVGLRGTSEQYF
.	.	TRBV5-1	TRBJ1-5	TGCGCCAGCAGTACGGGGGACGGCAATCAGCCCCAGCATTTT	CASSTGDGNQPQHF
few	.	TRBV12-3/TRBV12-4	TRBJ2-7	TGTGCCAGCAGTTTTGTAGGAGACCACCTACGGGAGCAGTACTTC	CASSFVGDHLREQYF
.	.	TRBV20-1	TRBJ2-7	TGCAGTGCTGCTGACAGCCAGGGCCCCTACGAGCAGTACTTC	CSAADSQGPYEQYF
.	TRBD1	TRBV29-1	TRBJ2-5	TGCAGCGTGGACAGGGTTTCGGAGACCCAGTACTTC	CSVDRVSETQYF
few	TRBD2	TRBV7-9	TRBJ2-7	TGTGCCAGCAGCCCCCTCGGGCTAGCGGGGGACTACGAGCAGTACTTC	CASSPLGLAGDYEQYF
once	.	TRBV4-1	TRBJ2-3	TGCGCCAGCAGCCAAGAAGCAGGGGCGAGCACAGATACGCAGTATTTT	CASSQEAGASTDTQYF
few	.	TRBV20-1	TRBJ2-1	TGCAGTGCTCACCACGGGTCCTACAATGAGCAGTTCTTC	CSAHHGSYNEQFF
.	.	TRBV12-3/TRBV12-4	TRBJ2-1	TGTGCCAGCAGTCTATCCAAGAACAATGAGCAGTTCTTC	CASSLSKNNEQFF
.	.	TRBV12-3/TRBV12-4	TRBJ1-4	TGTGCCAGCAGTCCTGGGTGGAGGAATGATGAAAAACTGTTTTTT	CASSPGWRNDEKLFF